These 27 T cell receptor beta chains were all obtained from the same sample, sequenced in a study of blood T cell repertoires in COVID-19. Repertoires were generated with immunoSEQ multiplex PCR, while TCRdb's copy carries only in-frame clones and drops some. The repertoire has about 370,000 clones, 85% to 90% of them found once; the top ten carry over 0.95%. Sample: PBMCs or T cells enriched from blood (not recorded which). These receptors all stem from a man younger than 35 who had recovered from COVID-19.

The chain is built from TRBV2 and TRBJ2-5, with TRBD2 matching 15 bases. V shed 1 base, J shed 3 bases, and the junction held 12 bases outside the gene matches. The CDR3 consists of 20 residues. The germline gives CDR1 SNHLY, CDR2 FYNNEI. CDR3 protein: CASSEGGGLAGGKRKETQYF. In DNA, the CDR3 is TGTGCCAGCAGTGAAGGGGGCGGACTAGCGGGAGGGAAGAGGAAAGAGACCCAGTACTTC.

This clone has just one count. The chain uses TRBV5-5 and TRBJ1-2; 9 bases agree with TRBD1. V shed 7 bases and J 7 bases; nucleotides not matched to a gene: 17. The CDR3 consists of 16 residues. Germline assignment: CDR1 SGHKS and CDR2 YYEKEE (reference sequence). CDR3 nucleotide sequence: TGTGCCAGCGAATCCCTGGCCGGACAGGGGTCTTCTGGCTACACCTTC. Residues: CASESLAGQGSSGYTF.

CDR3 residues: CASSQSRPRARATNEQFF. The CDR3 bases are TGCGCCAGCAGTCAATCTCGTCCACGGGCCAGGGCCACCAATGAGCAGTTCTTC. V and J are TRBV23-1 and TRBJ2-1; tentative D call: TRBD1 (5 bases). TRBV23-1 belongs to the ORF category, with a function that is uncertain. Between the trimmed V and J ends, which lost 0 bases and 6 bases, there was a span of 21 bases. The CDR3 runs 18 residues.

This clone appeared once. Other DNA sequences in this specimen translate into the identical CDR3. This chain uses TRBV7-2 with TRBJ1-1, with 7 bases that match TRBD1. Germline loops: CDR1 SGHTA, CDR2 FQGNSA. Germline trimming cut 5 bases from V and 1 base from J; bases unmatched to any gene: 4. This CDR3 is built from 14 residues. The CDR3 DNA reads as TGTGCCAGCAGCCCGGGGACAGCGAACACTGAAGCTTTCTTT. Protein: CASSPGTANTEAFF.

The chain employs TRBV7-9 and TRBJ1-4, with D uncertain. V lost 3 bases to trimming and J lost 0 bases, with 5 bases between them. Germline V gives CDR1 SEHNR, CDR2 FQNEAQ (reference sequence). The CDR3 has 14 residues. Here the CDR3 DNA reads TGTGCCAGCAGCTTCTCTGCAACTAATGAAAAACTGTTTTTT. Translation gives CASSFSATNEKLFF.

This clone was seen just once. The chain combines TRBV12-2 with TRBJ1-5. TRBV12-2 represents a pseudogene. The CDR3 sequence is 12 residues long. In nucleotides, the CDR3 is TGTGCAAGTCGCCGCGGCAATCAGCCCCAGCATTTT. Encoded protein: CASRRGNQPQHF.

This chain joins TRBV7-8 and TRBJ2-5; 13 bases line up with TRBD2. J lost 4 bases, V lost 5 bases, and 10 bases had no gene match. The CDR3 has 17 amino acids. The germline V gene has CDR1 SGHVS and CDR2 FQNEAQ. The CDR3 protein is CASSPRTSGRGLETQYF. As DNA, the CDR3 is TGTGCCAGCAGCCCCCGGACTAGCGGGAGAGGTCTAGAGACCCAGTACTTC.

This sequence joins TRBV19 and TRBJ1-5, with D possibly matching TRBD1 (6 bases). The CDR3 consists of 16 residues. Trimming stripped 4 bases from V and 6 bases from J, with 19 bases between. CDR1 and CDR2 from the germline V gene are LNHDA and SQIVND (reference sequence). CDR3 region: CASSTAHRVYGQPQHF. CDR3 sequence (DNA): TGTGCCAGTAGTACGGCGCACAGGGTTTACGGTCAGCCCCAGCATTTT.

CDR3 coding DNA: TGTGCCAGCAGTTCCCCTCAGGGATTGTTCGGCAATCAGCCCCAGCATTTT. It yields the protein CASSSPQGLFGNQPQHF. The V and J genes are TRBV27 and TRBJ1-5, with TRBD1 as a possible D gene (5 bases). The CDR3 totals 17 residues. Germline V lookup: CDR1 MNHEY, CDR2 SMNVEV (reference sequence). Deletions cut 4 bases from V and 2 bases from J, with 18 bases between.

The genes are TRBV10-1 and TRBJ1-2; no clear D gene. Per germline, CDR1 WNHNN and CDR2 SYGVQD (reference sequence). V lost 10 bases, J lost 0 bases, and 3 bases lay in between. The CDR3 is made up of 10 amino acids. This CDR3 is CATANYGYTF. CDR3 sequence (DNA): TGCGCCACTGCTAACTATGGCTACACCTTC.

CDR3 coding DNA: TGTGCCAGCAGCGTTTTGGAGGGGTTCGGGGAGCTGTTTTTT. Translation gives CASSVLEGFGELFF. The rearrangement joins TRBV9 to TRBJ2-2, with a weak D call TRBD2 (6 bases). The V gene's germline CDR1 is SGDLS and CDR2 YYNGEE. V was pared by 2 bases and J by 7 bases, with 12 bases between. This CDR3 comprises 14 residues.

The genes are TRBV4-2 and TRBJ1-5; D not certain. The germline gives CDR1 LGHNA, CDR2 YNFKEQ. Trimming removed 0 bases at V and 4 bases at J, with 10 bases between. This CDR3 has 15 amino acids. CDR3 amino acids: CASSQDLAVNQPQHF. Written as DNA, the CDR3 is TGTGCCAGCAGCCAAGATCTGGCAGTAAATCAGCCCCAGCATTTT.

V usage is TRBV2 and J usage is TRBJ1-3, with TRBD1 as a possible D gene (5 bases). From germline, CDR1 is SNHLY and CDR2 FYNNEI. The CDR3 length is 13 residues. Trimming cost V 5 bases and J 1 base, with 6 bases left between them. The CDR3 is CASSQGSGNTIYF. The CDR3 DNA sequence: TGTGCCAGCAGTCAGGGTTCTGGAAACACCATATATTTT.

V and J are TRBV28 and TRBJ1-1; a possible D gene is TRBD1 (6 bases). The CDR3 covers 14 residues. CDR1 is MDHEN and CDR2 is SYDVKM in the germline V gene. V lost 3 bases and J 5 bases, leaving 13 bases between the germline ends. The CDR3 sequence is CASSLGRGGTEAFF. The DNA of the CDR3 is TGTGCCAGCAGTTTGGGCAGGGGTGGAACTGAAGCTTTCTTT.

The chain links TRBV18 to TRBJ1-3, with no clear D. Germline assignment: CDR1 KGHSH and CDR2 LQKENI. The length of the CDR3 is 14 residues. V was cut by 2 bases and J by 0 bases, with 5 bases left in between. Here the CDR3 DNA reads TGTGCCAGCTCACCATCCCGCTCTGGAAACACCATATATTTT. Translation gives CASSPSRSGNTIYF. The whole variable domain, filled in from reference TRBV18 and TRBJ1-3, reads NAGVMQNPRHLVRRRGQEARLRCSPMKGHSHVYWYRQLPEEGLKFMVYLQKENIIDESGMPKERFSAEFPKEGPSILRIQQVVRGDSAAYFCASSPSRSGNTIYFGEGSWLTVV.

V usage is TRBV6-5 and J usage is TRBJ1-5; D not resolved. The V gene lost 7 bases and the J gene lost 4 bases, with 17 bases spanning the gap. The CDR3 has 15 amino acids. Germline CDR1 reads MNHEY; CDR2 reads SVGAGI. The CDR3 sequence: CASKTTGSGNQPQHF. DNA of the CDR3: TGTGCCAGCAAGACCACGGGATCGGGAAATCAGCCCCAGCATTTT.

V usage is TRBV10-3 and J usage is TRBJ1-1; no reliable D call. CDR1 is ENHRY, CDR2 SYGVKD, per germline. The CDR3 loop spans 14 amino acids. Trimming pared 8 bases from V and 2 bases from J, leaving 15 bases between. The CDR3, as DNA: TGTGCCATCTCGTTGCGGGCGGGCAACACTGAAGCTTTCTTT. This translates into CAISLRAGNTEAFF.

V usage is TRBV5-8 and J usage is TRBJ1-5; D is ambiguous. This CDR3 is built from 11 residues. From germline, CDR1 is SGHTS and CDR2 YDEGEE. The germline V and J ends were trimmed by 3 bases and 8 bases, with 6 bases remaining between them. The CDR3 bases are TGTGCCAGCAGCTCCGGGAAGCCCCAGCATTTT. Translation: CASSSGKPQHF. Full variable domain (remainder filled in from reference TRBV5-8 and TRBJ1-5): EAGVTQSPTHLIKTRGQQATLRCSPISGHTSVYWYQQALGLGLQFLLWYDEGEERNRGNFPPRFSGRQFPNYSSELNVNALELEDSALYLCASSSGKPQHFGDGTRLSIL.

The chain is built from TRBV4-2 and TRBJ1-4; D might be TRBD1 (5 bases). V lost 4 bases, J lost 0 bases, and 15 bases lay in between. The CDR3 extends over 17 amino acids. The germline CDR1 and CDR2 sequences are LGHNA and YNFKEQ. CDR3 in amino acids: CASSPSVTGATNEKLFF. DNA for the CDR3: TGTGCCAGCAGCCCCTCCGTCACAGGTGCAACTAATGAAAAACTGTTTTTT.

The chain employs TRBV7-3 and TRBJ2-5; TRBD1 matches 12 bases. Germline-derived CDR1 and CDR2 are SGHTA and FQGTGA. The CDR3 loop spans 16 amino acids. After removal of 4 bases from V and 4 bases from J, the junction contained 7 bases not matched to a gene. The CDR3 DNA sequence: TGTGCCAGCAGCTCAACGGGACAGGGGGCGCGAGAGACCCAGTACTTC. Encoded protein: CASSSTGQGARETQYF.

The rearrangement uses TRBV9 and TRBJ1-6, with 7 nucleotides matching TRBD1. V dropped 7 bases and J dropped 7; count of bases not matched to a gene: 5. The CDR3 is 13 residues long. The germline CDR1 and CDR2 sequences are SGDLS and YYNGEE. The CDR3 loop reads CASSTGVNSPLHF. The CDR3 nucleotides read TGTGCCAGCTCCACAGGGGTAAATTCACCCCTCCACTTT.

This sequence joins TRBV12-5 and TRBJ2-2; 9 bases are a match to TRBD1. Germline-derived CDR1 and CDR2 are LGHNT and FRNRAP. There are 16 residues in the CDR3. Germline trimming cut 7 bases from V and 1 base from J; bases unmatched to any gene: 7. The CDR3 DNA reads as TGTGCTAGTGATAAGCCGGGACAGGGGAACACCGGGGAGCTGTTTTTT. Protein product: CASDKPGQGNTGELFF.

This chain links TRBV3-1 (or the pseudogene TRBV3-2) with TRBJ2-7; 8 nucleotides align to TRBD1. The germline gives CDR1 LGHDT, CDR2 YNNKEL (reference sequence). This CDR3 has 18 residues. V shed 3 bases, J shed 3 bases, and the junction held 16 bases outside the gene matches. CDR3 bases: TGTGCCAGCAGCCAGCGCAGGGGGCGTTCCGACCCCTACTACGAGCAGTACTTC. This encodes CASSQRRGRSDPYYEQYF.

The genes are TRBV4-1 and TRBJ1-5, with a possible D match to TRBD1 (5 bases). V shed 2 bases and J shed 6 bases, with 8 bases lying between them. CDR3 length: 13 amino acids. The V gene's germline CDR1 is MGHRA and CDR2 YSYEKL. Written as DNA, the CDR3 is TGCGCCAGCAGCCAACCAGGGTCTCAGCCCCAGCATTTT. Protein product: CASSQPGSQPQHF.

The chain uses TRBV4-1 and TRBJ1-2; 7 nucleotides match TRBD1. CDR1 and CDR2 (germline): MGHRA, YSYEKL. The junction had 12 bases not matched to a gene; V was cut back by 3 bases and J by 8 bases. The CDR3 covers 15 residues. DNA for the CDR3: TGCGCCAGCAGCCAGGGGACAGTCGAACAAGGGGGCTACACCTTC. It is translated as CASSQGTVEQGGYTF.

V is TRBV5-5 and J is TRBJ1-4; 7 bases align to TRBD1. V shed 6 bases, J shed 5 bases, and the junction held 4 bases outside the gene matches. This CDR3 is 13 amino acids long. Germline V CDR1 and CDR2: SGHKS, YYEKEE (reference sequence). CDR3 loop: CASTGTVNEKLFF. CDR3 DNA sequence: TGTGCCAGCACAGGGACAGTCAATGAAAAACTGTTTTTT. Supplemented by reference TRBV5-5 and TRBJ1-4, the full variable domain reads DAGVTQSPTHLIKTRGQQVTLRCSPISGHKSVSWYQQVLGQGPQFIFQYYEKEERGRGNFPDRFSARQFPNYSSELNVNALLLGDSALYLCASTGTVNEKLFFGSGTQLSVL.

A remark on this clone: Relative to the germline gene, one junction end is altered; a read error may explain this. The rearrangement uses TRBV4-3 and TRBJ2-5, with D tentatively TRBD2 (6 bases). CDR3 length: 13 amino acids. Per the germline V gene, CDR1 is LGHNA and CDR2 is YSLEER. The chain's CDR3 is CASSQDQGLVTNF. In DNA, the CDR3 is TGCGCCAGCAGCCAAGATCAGGGACTGGTCACAAACTTC.